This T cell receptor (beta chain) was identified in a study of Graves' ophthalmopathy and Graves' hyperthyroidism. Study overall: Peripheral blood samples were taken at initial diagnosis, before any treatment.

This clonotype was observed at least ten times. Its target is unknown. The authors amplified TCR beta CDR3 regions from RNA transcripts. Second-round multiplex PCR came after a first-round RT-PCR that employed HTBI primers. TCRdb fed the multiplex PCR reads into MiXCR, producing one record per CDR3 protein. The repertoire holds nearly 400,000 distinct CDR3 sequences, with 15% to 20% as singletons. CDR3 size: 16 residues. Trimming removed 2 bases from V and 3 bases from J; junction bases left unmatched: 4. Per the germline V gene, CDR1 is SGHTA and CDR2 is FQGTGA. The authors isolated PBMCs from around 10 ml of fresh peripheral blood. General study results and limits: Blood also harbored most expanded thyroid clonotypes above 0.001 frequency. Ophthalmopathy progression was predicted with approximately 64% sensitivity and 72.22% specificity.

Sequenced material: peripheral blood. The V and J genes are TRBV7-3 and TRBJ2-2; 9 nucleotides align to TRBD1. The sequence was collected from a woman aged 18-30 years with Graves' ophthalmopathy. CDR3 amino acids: CASSLLGQGYTGELFF. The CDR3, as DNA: TGTGCCAGCAGCTTATTGGGACAGGGCTACACCGGGGAGCTGTTTTTT.